The T cell receptor beta chain described here comes from a study of identical twins. Each donor was a healthy Caucasian. cDNA carried unique molecular identifiers, and a universal primer site was added by template switching. TCRdb recomputed calls from the 5' RACE reads with MiXCR, one row per CDR3 protein. The data hold over 500,000 distinct CDR3 sequences, with around 20% observed a single time. Notes on this clonotype: Its matching antigen is unknown.

Study results and limitations: Twin pairs' shared out-of-frame alpha sequences were enriched in low generation probability.

The trim removed 4 bases at V and 6 bases at J, leaving 9 bases unmatched. CDR3 length: 17 amino acids. The sample also formed part of further work on T cells expressing NK-cell markers.

This chain links TRBV12-3 or TRBV12-4 with TRBJ2-3; 14 bases are shared with TRBD2. The specimen sequenced was CD4+ T cells sorted from blood. This TCR came from a woman between 18 and 29 years old in good health. CDR3 DNA sequence: TGTGCCAGCAGTTGGCGACTAGCGGGGGGGCGACGGGATACGCAGTATTTT. It codes for CASSWRLAGGRRDTQYF.